Detailed here is one T cell receptor (beta chain). Its matching antigen is unknown. This sample was taken from a study of tumor-infiltrating lymphocytes in primary liver carcinoma. Study-wide findings and caveats: Top-250-clone fractions were significantly higher in tumors than in blood (p = 0.039). There were only about 7.5-25% of top clones found in all five tumor regions. Tumor-adjacent and tumor-blood pairs showed less overlap than tumor region pairs.

Per germline, CDR1 SQVTM and CDR2 ANQGSEA. The CDR3 is made up of 15 amino acids. Trimming shortened V by 5 bases and J by 2 bases, and 17 bases separated the two germline ends. Production of TCR beta cDNA used 500 ng total RNA together with a constant-region primer. Libraries for TCR beta were built through three nested multiplex PCR rounds, which together made up a slightly modified ARM-PCR procedure. TRBV1-TRBV30 forward primers and a C-beta reverse primer were used in the first two PCR rounds, which each ran for ten to eleven cycles. MiXCR, applied by TCRdb to the multiplex PCR reads, yields one record per CDR3 protein. The sample carries roughly 70,000 distinct CDR3 sequences, around 64% recorded once. Each 20-30 mg portion of unsorted bulk tissue served as the source for co-extraction of RNA and DNA. Viable tumor cells exceeded 85% in all tumor samples.

The clonotype was recovered from a man aged 40-55 years with primary liver carcinoma and hepatitis B virus infection. The sample comprised liver tumor tissue from sampling region 4. Indicated subset: tumor region T4, right-lateral pole. V usage is TRBV29-1 and J usage is TRBJ2-3; D possibly corresponds to TRBD2 (6 bases). CDR3 nucleotide sequence: TGCAGCGTTAAGGGCGGGGCCGACATCACAGATACGCAGTATTTT. This translates into CSVKGGADITDTQYF.